The clone carrying this T cell receptor beta chain was observed at least ten times. This entry belongs to a study of molecular identifiers for immune sequencing clone quantification. TCRdb passed the PCR reads through MiXCR, listing each CDR3 protein once. The top ten clones hold 0.78% of a sample with over 85,000 distinct CDR3 sequences, nearly 25% of them seen once. Trimming left V 1 base short and J 1 base short, with 7 bases between. CDR1 is DFQATT, CDR2 SNEGSKA, per germline (reference sequence). This CDR3 region has 13 residues. Sample: naive CD8+ T cells from blood, with Jurkat cell RNA spiked in. Subset specified: FACS-sorted CD8+CD4-CCR7+CD45RA+ naive T cells. This TCR derives from a human donor in good health. Some libraries in this study had Jurkat cell RNA spiked in. The chain links TRBV20-1 to TRBJ2-5; D remains unclear. The DNA of the CDR3 is TGCAGTGCTAGAGTCAGAGGCCAAGAGACCCAGTACTTC. This codes for CSARVRGQETQYF.